The rows below give T cell receptor beta chains drawn from one sample of a study of cytomegalovirus exposure and HLA in healthy donors. Clones were read by immunoSEQ multiplex PCR, and TCRdb kept only the in-frame ones, dropping some. The sample shows just under 95,000 clones, approximately 85% of them seen only once. Sequencing input: PBMCs. The receptors derive from a woman under 30 in good health and CMV-seropositive. Each CDR3 is given with its conserved first and last residue. The D gene is left open where the match is weak. A row's size may be missing; if present it is once, few, many or a size class.

V: TRBV6-5
J: TRBJ1-2
size: .
D: TRBD1
DNA: TGTGCCAGCAGTTATCGGGACAGGGCAAACTATGGCTACACCTTC
CDR3: CASSYRDRANYGYTF

V: TRBV6-1
J: TRBJ1-1
size: .
D: .
DNA: TGTGCCAGCAGTCCCCGACAGAGCGCTGAAGCTTTCTTT
CDR3: CASSPRQSAEAFF

V: TRBV5-1
J: TRBJ2-3
size: .
D: TRBD2
DNA: TGCGCCAGCAGCTTGGTCGGCCTAGCGGGAGACACGCAGTATTTT
CDR3: CASSLVGLAGDTQYF

V: TRBV10-2
J: TRBJ1-2
size: .
D: .
DNA: TGCGCCAGCCCTTGGGGGCATGGCTACACCTTC
CDR3: CASPWGHGYTF

V: TRBV6-5
J: TRBJ2-7
size: .
D: .
DNA: TGTGCCAGCAGTCTACTACAGGGTAGCGAGCAGTACTTC
CDR3: CASSLLQGSEQYF

V: TRBV10-3
J: TRBJ2-1
size: .
D: TRBD2
DNA: TGTGCCATCAGTGGGCGGGGGGTCTCCTACAATGAGCAGTTCTTC
CDR3: CAISGRGVSYNEQFF

V: TRBV25-1
J: TRBJ1-2
size: .
D: TRBD1
DNA: TGTGCCAGCAGTGAATCACAGGGGTCGCGATACACCTTC
CDR3: CASSESQGSRYTF

V: TRBV27
J: TRBJ1-2
size: .
D: TRBD1
DNA: TGTGCCAGCAGTAGGACAGGGTCAGGAGACCACTATGGCTACACCTTC
CDR3: CASSRTGSGDHYGYTF

V: TRBV7-9
J: TRBJ1-1
size: .
D: .
DNA: TGTGCCAGCAGCTTACCAGGGGTGAACACTGAAGCTTTCTTT
CDR3: CASSLPGVNTEAFF

V: TRBV5-1
J: TRBJ2-5
size: .
D: TRBD2
DNA: TGCGCCAGCAGCTATACGACTAGCGAAGAGACCCAGTACTTC
CDR3: CASSYTTSEETQYF

V: TRBV15
J: TRBJ1-2
size: .
D: .
DNA: TGTGCCACCGAGGGCGACGGCTCCTATGGCTACACCTTC
CDR3: CATEGDGSYGYTF

V: TRBV21-1
J: TRBJ2-1
size: .
D: .
DNA: TGTGCCAGCAGCAAAGCCCTTAGGAGGGAGCCACCAGGTGAGCAGTTCTTC
CDR3: CASSKALRREPPGEQFF

V: TRBV27
J: TRBJ2-1
size: .
D: TRBD2
DNA: TGTGCCAGCACGTCAGCGGGAGGGCGGAATGAGCAGTTCTTC
CDR3: CASTSAGGRNEQFF

V: TRBV5-6
J: TRBJ2-2
size: .
D: TRBD1
DNA: TGTGCCAGCAGCTTGGGCGGGACAGGGTATCCCGGGGAGCTGTTTTTT
CDR3: CASSLGGTGYPGELFF

V: TRBV2
J: TRBJ1-6
size: .
D: .
DNA: TGTGCCAGCAGTGAATTGGAGAATTCACCCCTCCACTTT
CDR3: CASSELENSPLHF

V: TRBV6-5
J: TRBJ2-7
size: .
D: .
DNA: TGTGCCAGCAGTTACGATCCTACGGAGAGCTCCTACGAGCAGTACTTC
CDR3: CASSYDPTESSYEQYF

V: TRBV30
J: TRBJ1-5
size: few
D: TRBD1
DNA: TGTGCCTGGAGTCTACAGGGGAGAGGGCCCCAGCATTTT
CDR3: CAWSLQGRGPQHF

V: TRBV2
J: TRBJ1-1
size: few
D: .
DNA: TGTGCCAGCAGTACAAGGGCCTTCCTCGCGGGGGGCGAAGCTTTCTTT
CDR3: CASSTRAFLAGGEAFF

V: TRBV28
J: TRBJ2-1
size: .
D: TRBD2
DNA: TGTGCCAGCAGTTTAGGATTCGGACTAGCGGACAATGAGCAGTTCTTC
CDR3: CASSLGFGLADNEQFF

V: TRBV5-1
J: TRBJ2-5
size: .
D: .
DNA: TGCGCCAGCAGCTTGGGGTCGTCTAGTCAAGAGACCCAGTACTTC
CDR3: CASSLGSSSQETQYF

V: TRBV7-9
J: TRBJ2-1
size: .
D: TRBD2
DNA: TGTGCCAGCAGCCCTAGCGGTGCCTACAATGAGCAGTTCTTC
CDR3: CASSPSGAYNEQFF

V: TRBV6-5
J: TRBJ1-6
size: .
D: TRBD1
DNA: TGTGCCAGCAGTTACGGGTCAGGGGGCAATTCACCCCTCCACTTT
CDR3: CASSYGSGGNSPLHF

V: TRBV6-6
J: TRBJ1-5
size: .
D: TRBD1
DNA: TGTGCCAGCAGTTCAGACAGGGCCTCGGCTGGGCAGCCCCAGCATTTT
CDR3: CASSSDRASAGQPQHF

V: TRBV25-1
J: TRBJ2-1
size: .
D: TRBD2
DNA: TGTGCCAGCAGTGTCCAGGACAAGACTAGCGGGAGTAAAGTTGAGCAGTTCTTC
CDR3: CASSVQDKTSGSKVEQFF

V: TRBV13
J: TRBJ2-5
size: .
D: TRBD2
DNA: TGTGCCAGCAGCTTATCCTCTAGCGGAGAGACCCAGTACTTC
CDR3: CASSLSSSGETQYF

V: TRBV28
J: TRBJ1-1
size: .
D: .
DNA: TGTGCCAGCAACCTACAGGGTGGGACTGAAGCTTTCTTT
CDR3: CASNLQGGTEAFF

V: TRBV14
J: TRBJ1-6
size: .
D: .
DNA: TGTGCCAGCAGCCCGACGGAGATTTCGATAGGTTTTCCCCTCCACTTT
CDR3: CASSPTEISIGFPLHF

V: TRBV19
J: TRBJ1-5
size: few
D: TRBD1
DNA: TGTGCCAGTAGTTCCACAGGGGGCAATCAGCCCCAGCATTTT
CDR3: CASSSTGGNQPQHF

V: TRBV2
J: TRBJ2-1
size: .
D: TRBD2
DNA: TGTGCCAGTGGACTAGCGGGAGTTCAGCAGTTCTTC
CDR3: CASGLAGVQQFF

V: TRBV5-1
J: TRBJ1-2
size: .
D: TRBD1
DNA: TGCGCCAGCAGCTCCCAGGCCGGGACAGGGAATAATGGCTACACCTTC
CDR3: CASSSQAGTGNNGYTF

V: TRBV19
J: TRBJ2-2
size: .
D: .
DNA: TGTGCCAGTATTGTGACAGGCGTTGCCACCGGGGAGCTGTTTTTT
CDR3: CASIVTGVATGELFF

V: TRBV6-6
J: TRBJ1-2
size: once
D: .
DNA: TGTGCCAGCATTATGGGGGAGGGGAGCTATGGCTACACCTTC
CDR3: CASIMGEGSYGYTF

V: TRBV29-1
J: TRBJ2-1
size: .
D: .
DNA: TGCAGCGTTGGAGGCGAGTCGGGAAGCTCCTACAATGAGCAGTTCTTC
CDR3: CSVGGESGSSYNEQFF

V: TRBV7-8
J: TRBJ1-4
size: .
D: TRBD1
DNA: TGTGCCAGCAGCTTAGAGGGCAGTTGGCAGGGGGATGAAAAACTGTTTTTT
CDR3: CASSLEGSWQGDEKLFF

V: TRBV19
J: TRBJ1-5
size: .
D: .
DNA: TGTGCCAGCGGCACACAGGGTTCATATAGCAATCAGCCCCAGCATTTT
CDR3: CASGTQGSYSNQPQHF

V: TRBV27
J: TRBJ2-7
size: .
D: .
DNA: TGTGCCAGCAGTTACAGGGGAGGTGTAGGATACGAGCAGTACTTC
CDR3: CASSYRGGVGYEQYF

V: TRBV5-6
J: TRBJ1-2
size: .
D: .
DNA: TGTGCCAGCAGCTCTGGGGAGGGCGTTAACTATGGCTACACCTTC
CDR3: CASSSGEGVNYGYTF

V: TRBV6-1
J: TRBJ2-7
size: .
D: TRBD1
DNA: TGTGCCAGCAGTGGCTCACCGGGACAGGGGTTTTACGAGCAGTACTTC
CDR3: CASSGSPGQGFYEQYF

V: TRBV6-1
J: TRBJ1-1
size: .
D: .
DNA: TGTGCCAGCAGTGGATCGGCGGGGAATTTGGCTTTCTTT
CDR3: CASSGSAGNLAFF

V: TRBV4-1
J: TRBJ1-2
size: .
D: .
DNA: TGCGCCAGCAGCCAAGAAGGGAGGCTCTATGGCTACACCTTC
CDR3: CASSQEGRLYGYTF

V: TRBV6-1
J: TRBJ2-2
size: once
D: TRBD2
DNA: TGTGCCAGCAGTGAAGCGCGGAGGATAGCGGGGTACACCGGGGAGCTGTTTTTT
CDR3: CASSEARRIAGYTGELFF

V: TRBV5-1
J: TRBJ2-1
size: .
D: TRBD1
DNA: TGCGCCAGCACAGGGACAGGGAGTGAGCAGTTCTTC
CDR3: CASTGTGSEQFF

V: TRBV2
J: TRBJ2-1
size: .
D: TRBD2
DNA: TGTGCCAGCAGTGCCAGACTAGCGGGAGTCTACAATGAGCAGTTCTTC
CDR3: CASSARLAGVYNEQFF

V: TRBV5-1
J: TRBJ1-1
size: .
D: TRBD1
DNA: TGCGCCAGCAGCTTGGGTGGGACAGGGGTTGGGACTGAAGCTTTCTTT
CDR3: CASSLGGTGVGTEAFF